These T cell receptor beta chains were read from a single sample in a study of shared clonotypes between healthy human individuals. Here immunoSEQ multiplex PCR was the method, and the copy in TCRdb shows in-frame clones only, minus some. This sample yields millions of clones, of which about 95% are seen a single time; around 1.1% belongs to the top ten. Sequencing was performed on naive CD8+ T cells sorted from blood. These receptors originate from a man aged 18-30 years in good health. CDR3s include the opening cysteine and the closing phenylalanine or tryptophan. Fields, in order: J gene, V gene, clone size, D gene, CDR3 protein, CDR3 DNA. A D gene is named only where the DNA matches it firmly. Some rows have no size entry. The others give once, few or many, or a class for an expanded clone.

J gene: TRBJ1-1
V gene: TRBV7-9
clone size: NA
D gene: TRBD1
CDR3 protein: CASSTGTAEAFF
CDR3 DNA: TGTGCCAGCAGTACCGGGACAGCTGAAGCTTTCTTT

J gene: TRBJ2-7
V gene: TRBV5-4
clone size: NA
D gene: TRBD1
CDR3 protein: CASSLWDREHEQYF
CDR3 DNA: TGTGCCAGCAGCTTGTGGGACAGGGAACACGAGCAGTACTTC

J gene: TRBJ2-7
V gene: TRBV19
clone size: few
D gene: NA
CDR3 protein: CASSAGGHGYEQYF
CDR3 DNA: TGTGCCAGTAGTGCCGGGGGGCACGGGTACGAGCAGTACTTC

J gene: TRBJ1-6
V gene: TRBV28
clone size: once
D gene: NA
CDR3 protein: CASSLLGSSYNSPLHF
CDR3 DNA: TGTGCCAGCAGTTTATTAGGGAGCTCCTATAATTCACCCCTCCACTTT

J gene: TRBJ2-5
V gene: TRBV6-5
clone size: NA
D gene: NA
CDR3 protein: CASSYGGQYQETQYF
CDR3 DNA: TGTGCCAGCAGTTACGGGGGTCAGTACCAAGAGACCCAGTACTTC

J gene: TRBJ1-1
V gene: TRBV6-4
clone size: NA
D gene: NA
CDR3 protein: CASSDSLRTENTEAFF
CDR3 DNA: TGTGCCAGCAGTGACTCTCTAAGGACTGAGAACACTGAAGCTTTCTTT

J gene: TRBJ1-6
V gene: TRBV27
clone size: NA
D gene: TRBD1
CDR3 protein: CASSPGQGFSPLHF
CDR3 DNA: TGTGCCAGCAGCCCGGGACAGGGGTTTTCACCCCTCCACTTT

J gene: TRBJ1-2
V gene: TRBV13
clone size: once
D gene: NA
CDR3 protein: CASSPNLGSGDYGYTF
CDR3 DNA: TGTGCCAGCAGCCCTAACTTAGGATCGGGGGACTATGGCTACACCTTC

J gene: TRBJ2-7
V gene: TRBV27
clone size: NA
D gene: TRBD2
CDR3 protein: CASSLTSGFSYEQYF
CDR3 DNA: TGTGCCAGCAGTTTGACTAGCGGGTTCTCCTACGAGCAGTACTTC

J gene: TRBJ2-1
V gene: TRBV7-9
clone size: NA
D gene: NA
CDR3 protein: CASSFPGGVGEQFF
CDR3 DNA: TGTGCCAGCAGCTTCCCCGGCGGGGTTGGAGAGCAGTTCTTC

J gene: TRBJ2-7
V gene: TRBV14
clone size: NA
D gene: TRBD1
CDR3 protein: CASSPTGGAWYEQYF
CDR3 DNA: TGTGCCAGCAGTCCTACAGGGGGCGCTTGGTACGAGCAGTACTTC

J gene: TRBJ1-2
V gene: TRBV5-4
clone size: NA
D gene: TRBD1
CDR3 protein: CASSDGTAYGYTF
CDR3 DNA: TGTGCCAGCAGCGATGGGACAGCGTATGGCTACACCTTC

J gene: TRBJ1-1
V gene: TRBV19
clone size: NA
D gene: TRBD1
CDR3 protein: CASSIGPGTDEAFF
CDR3 DNA: TGTGCCAGTAGTATAGGGCCCGGGACAGATGAAGCTTTCTTT

J gene: TRBJ2-7
V gene: TRBV11-2
clone size: NA
D gene: TRBD1
CDR3 protein: CASSLSLFPGQGYEQYF
CDR3 DNA: TGTGCCAGCAGCTTATCCTTATTTCCGGGACAGGGTTACGAGCAGTACTTC

J gene: TRBJ1-1
V gene: TRBV28
clone size: NA
D gene: NA
CDR3 protein: CASSLSGEDTEAFF
CDR3 DNA: TGTGCCAGCAGTTTATCTGGGGAAGACACTGAAGCTTTCTTT